Listed below are T cell receptor beta chains from one sample, sequenced in a study of CD8+ T cells in alopecia areata. The data were produced by immunoSEQ multiplex PCR, yet TCRdb's version contains in-frame clones alone and is incomplete. The table has approximately 31,000 clones, around three quarters seen once. Sequenced: NKG2D-low CD8+ T cells sorted from blood. The receptor source for this set is a human donor with alopecia areata. CDR3s include the opening cysteine and the closing phenylalanine or tryptophan. A D gene is named only where the DNA matches it firmly. Clone size is shown for a subset of rows, as once, few, many or a class of expanded clone.

size	V	D	J	DNA	CDR3
few	TRBV6-4	-	TRBJ1-6	TGTGCCAGCAGTGACTCCGGACAAAATTCACCCCTCCACTTT	CASSDSGQNSPLHF
few	TRBV7-9	TRBD2	TRBJ2-7	TGTGCCAGCACCCCTAGCGGGACACCAATCAACGAGCAGTACTTC	CASTPSGTPINEQYF
once	TRBV29-1	-	TRBJ1-3	TGCAGCGTAGGCCAACCGGACAGCGGGGACACCATATATTTT	CSVGQPDSGDTIYF
once	TRBV29-1	-	TRBJ2-7	TGCAGCGTTGAAGAGGGAGAGCAGTACTTC	CSVEEGEQYF
-	TRBV5-1	TRBD1	TRBJ2-7	TGCGCCAGCTATCTCGGACAGGGTCGCTACGAGCAGTACTTC	CASYLGQGRYEQYF
-	TRBV27	-	TRBJ2-5	TGTGCCAGCAGTTTTTCCGCGTCGGGCAAGACCCAGTACTTC	CASSFSASGKTQYF
-	TRBV5-5	-	TRBJ1-2	TGTGCCAGCAGCTTGGAGGTAGTCAGCTATTATGGCTACACCTTC	CASSLEVVSYYGYTF
-	TRBV6-4	-	TRBJ2-5	TGTGCCAGCAGCCCAGGGGACCCTCAAGAGACCCAGTACTTC	CASSPGDPQETQYF
-	TRBV7-9	-	TRBJ1-1	TGTGCCAGCAGCTTTGAGTGGGAGGAAGCTTTCTTT	CASSFEWEEAFF
-	TRBV29-1	TRBD1	TRBJ1-1	TGCAGCGGGTCGACAGGGGAGGCTGAAGCTTTCTTT	CSGSTGEAEAFF
-	TRBV7-6	TRBD1	TRBJ2-7	TGTGCCAGCAGCCCGGGACAGGGGTTCTACGAGCAGTACTTC	CASSPGQGFYEQYF
-	TRBV7-9	TRBD2	TRBJ2-7	TGTGCCAGCAGCTTCACTAGCGGGAACTACGAGCAGTACTTC	CASSFTSGNYEQYF
-	TRBV4-1	-	TRBJ2-1	TGCGCCAGCAGCCGCGGGCCAGGCTCCTACAATGAGCAGTTCTTC	CASSRGPGSYNEQFF
-	TRBV7-9	-	TRBJ2-7	TGTGCCAGCAGCTTAGTCCCGGACAGCTCCTACGAGCAGTACTTC	CASSLVPDSSYEQYF
-	TRBV29-1	-	TRBJ2-3	TGCAGCGGGCCGGTGGCAGATACGCAGTATTTT	CSGPVADTQYF
-	TRBV27	-	TRBJ1-2	TGTGCCAGCAGTTATTCGTTTCGTGGTATAGGGTATGGCTACACCTTC	CASSYSFRGIGYGYTF
-	TRBV29-1	-	TRBJ2-5	TGCAGCGTTGTCATGTGGGTAGGGGAGACCCAGTACTTC	CSVVMWVGETQYF
-	TRBV4-1	-	TRBJ2-3	TGCGCCAGCAGCCAAGAAAGCACTAGCACAGATACGCAGTATTTT	CASSQESTSTDTQYF
medium-sized	TRBV7-9	-	TRBJ1-1	TGTGCCAGCAGCCCCACGGGGGATGGCACTGAAGCTTTCTTT	CASSPTGDGTEAFF
-	TRBV5-1	-	TRBJ2-7	TGCGCCAGCAGCGTGACAGGTCCGTACGAGCAGTACTTC	CASSVTGPYEQYF
-	TRBV7-9	TRBD1	TRBJ2-7	TGTGCCAGCAGCTCGGGACAGACCAACGAGCAGTACTTC	CASSSGQTNEQYF
-	TRBV9	-	TRBJ1-1	TGTGCCAGCAGCGTAGTGGATCGAGACACTGAAGCTTTCTTT	CASSVVDRDTEAFF
-	TRBV27	-	TRBJ1-5	TGTGCCAGCAGTTTAGCAGTCAATCAGCCCCAGCATTTT	CASSLAVNQPQHF
once	TRBV5-1	TRBD1	TRBJ2-7	TGCGCCAGCAGCTTAAGGGGGCGTCACCCCTACGAGCAGTACTTC	CASSLRGRHPYEQYF
once	TRBV4-2	TRBD2	TRBJ2-3	TGTGCCAGCAGCCAAGACCCCGGGGGGGGTCCAGATACGCAGTATTTT	CASSQDPGGGPDTQYF
few	TRBV4-2	TRBD2	TRBJ2-1	TGTGCCAGCAGCCAAGATAGCACTAGCGGGTACAATGAGCAGTTCTTC	CASSQDSTSGYNEQFF
-	TRBV27	-	TRBJ2-7	TGTGCCAGCAGTTCCTTATCCGGGACTCCACCCTACGAGCAGTACTTC	CASSSLSGTPPYEQYF
-	TRBV29-1	TRBD1	TRBJ1-1	TGCAGCGCCACAGGGGGTCGAGGTGAAGCTTTCTTT	CSATGGRGEAFF
-	TRBV30	-	TRBJ1-1	TGTGCCTGGAGATTTGGGGGGTTAAACACTGAAGCTTTCTTT	CAWRFGGLNTEAFF
-	TRBV4-3	-	TRBJ1-1	TGCGCCAGCAGCCAAGATCTTTTTGGGAACACTGAAGCTTTCTTT	CASSQDLFGNTEAFF
-	TRBV29-1	-	TRBJ2-7	TGCAGCGTTGATTTTCGGGGAACGGGCGAGCAGTACTTC	CSVDFRGTGEQYF
-	TRBV5-4	TRBD1	TRBJ2-2	TGTGCCAACAATGGACACAGGGGGGAGTGCACCGGGGAGCTGTTTTTT	CANNGHRGECTGELFF